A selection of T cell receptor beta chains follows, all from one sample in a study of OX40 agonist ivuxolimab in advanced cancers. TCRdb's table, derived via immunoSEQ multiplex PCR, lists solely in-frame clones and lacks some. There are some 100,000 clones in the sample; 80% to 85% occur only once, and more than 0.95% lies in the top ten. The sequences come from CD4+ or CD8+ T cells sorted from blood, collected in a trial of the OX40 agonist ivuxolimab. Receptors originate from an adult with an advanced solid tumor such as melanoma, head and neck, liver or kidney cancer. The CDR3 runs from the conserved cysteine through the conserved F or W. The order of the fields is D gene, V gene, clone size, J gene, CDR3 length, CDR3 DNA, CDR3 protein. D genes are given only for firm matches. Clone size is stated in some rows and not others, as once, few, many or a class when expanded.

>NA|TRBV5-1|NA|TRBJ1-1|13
TGCGCCAGCAGCTTGGCCGGGATTACGAAGGCTTTCTTT
CASSLAGITKAFF
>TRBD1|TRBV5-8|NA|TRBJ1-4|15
TGTGCCAGCAGCTTGGCAGTAGGACAGGTTGAAAAACTGTTTTTT
CASSLAVGQVEKLFF
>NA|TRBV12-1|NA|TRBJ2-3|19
TGTGCCAGCAGCGCCACCCTAGCGGGGGGGCCGGACTACACAGATACGCAGTATTTT
CASSATLAGGPDYTDTQYF
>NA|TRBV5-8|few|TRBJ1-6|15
TGTGCCAGCAGCCACCTGGACGGATATAATTCACCCCTCCACTTT
CASSHLDGYNSPLHF
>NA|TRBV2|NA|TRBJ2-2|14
TGTGCCAGCAGTGGACCGGAGCTGGGGGGGGAGCTGTTTTTT
CASSGPELGGELFF
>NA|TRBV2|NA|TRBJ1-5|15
TGTGCCAGCAGCAGACAGAGCGGGGGCAATCAGCCCCAGCATTTT
CASSRQSGGNQPQHF
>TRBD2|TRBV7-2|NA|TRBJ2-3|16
TGTGCCAGCACCATTAGATGGACTAGCGGCACAGATACGCAGTATTTT
CASTIRWTSGTDTQYF
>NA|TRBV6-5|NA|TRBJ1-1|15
TGTGCCAGCAGCGAACAGGCGGGCTCATACACTGAAGCTTTCTTT
CASSEQAGSYTEAFF
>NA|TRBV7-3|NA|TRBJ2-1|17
TGTGCCAGCAGCTTAACCCGATCATCTGGGTCCTACAATGAGCAGTTCTTC
CASSLTRSSGSYNEQFF
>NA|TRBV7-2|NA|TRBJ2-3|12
TGTGCCAGCAAACGGGAAGGGGGTACGCAGTATTTT
CASKREGGTQYF
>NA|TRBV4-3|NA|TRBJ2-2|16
TGCGCCAGCAGCCAGGACTCAACTCGAGTCACCGGGGAGCTGTTTTTT
CASSQDSTRVTGELFF
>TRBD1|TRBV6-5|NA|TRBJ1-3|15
TGTGCCAGCAGTTCAGGGACAGATGCTGGAAACACCATATATTTT
CASSSGTDAGNTIYF
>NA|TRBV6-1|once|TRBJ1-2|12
TGTGCCAGCTCCTTTGGGAAAGAGGGCTACACCTTC
CASSFGKEGYTF
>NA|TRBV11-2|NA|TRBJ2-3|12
TGTGCCAGCAGTTTCTACACAGATACGCAGTATTTT
CASSFYTDTQYF
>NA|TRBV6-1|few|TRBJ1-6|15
TGTGCCAGCAGTGAACAGGGCAGAAGTAATTCACCCCTCCACTTT
CASSEQGRSNSPLHF
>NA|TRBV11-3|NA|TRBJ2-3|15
TGTGCCAGCAGCTTAGACGGGACTGGGCAGGATACGCAGTATTTT
CASSLDGTGQDTQYF
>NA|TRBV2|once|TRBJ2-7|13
TGTGCCAGCAACGGGGTGGGCAGCTACGAGCAGTACTTC
CASNGVGSYEQYF
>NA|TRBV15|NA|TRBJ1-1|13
TGTGCCACCAGCAGCATAGGGAGAACTGAAGCTTTCTTT
CATSSIGRTEAFF
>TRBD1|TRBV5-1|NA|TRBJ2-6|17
TGCGCCAGCAGCTTGGCCGGGACAGTGTCGGGGGCCAACGTCCTGACTTTC
CASSLAGTVSGANVLTF
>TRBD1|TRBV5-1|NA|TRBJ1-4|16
TGCGCCAGCAGCTTGGGTACCGGGACAGAGAATGAAAAACTGTTTTTT
CASSLGTGTENEKLFF
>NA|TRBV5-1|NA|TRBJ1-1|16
TGCGCCAGCAGCTTCGGGGGGACCGGGGTGAACACTGAAGCTTTCTTT
CASSFGGTGVNTEAFF
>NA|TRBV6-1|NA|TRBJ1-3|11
TGTGCCAGCAGCTTCGGAAACACCATATATTTT
CASSFGNTIYF
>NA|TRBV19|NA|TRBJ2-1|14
TGTGCCAGTAAGGTGCAGAGCTCCGGCAATGAGCAGTTCTTC
CASKVQSSGNEQFF
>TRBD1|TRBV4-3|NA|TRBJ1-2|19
TGCGCCAGCAGCCAAGATAGCCCGGGACAGGGGACCTATGGCTATGGCTACACCTTC
CASSQDSPGQGTYGYGYTF
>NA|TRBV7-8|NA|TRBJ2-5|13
TGTGCCAGCAGCCCGGGACACAAAGAGACCCAGTACTTC
CASSPGHKETQYF
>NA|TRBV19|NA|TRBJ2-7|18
TGTGCCAGTAGTATAGGATTGCCCCAGTTGGGCACCTTCTACGAGCAGTACTTC
CASSIGLPQLGTFYEQYF
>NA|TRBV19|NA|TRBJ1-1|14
TGTGCCAGTAGTATAATAAGACAGAACACTGAAGCTTTCTTT
CASSIIRQNTEAFF
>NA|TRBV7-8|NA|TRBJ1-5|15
TGTGCCAGCAGCTCTGGCGCAGGGAACAATCAGCCCCAGCATTTT
CASSSGAGNNQPQHF
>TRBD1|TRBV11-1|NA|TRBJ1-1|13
TGTGCCAGCAGCGAGACAGGGTACACTGAAGCTTTCTTT
CASSETGYTEAFF
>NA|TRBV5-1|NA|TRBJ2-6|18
TGCGCCAGCAGCTTCGAATCCTTGGGGACCTCTGGGGCCAACGTCCTGACTTTC
CASSFESLGTSGANVLTF
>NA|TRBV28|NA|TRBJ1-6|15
TGTGCCAGCAGCCTCGCTCGGACAGTCGGTTCACCCCTCCACTTT
CASSLARTVGSPLHF
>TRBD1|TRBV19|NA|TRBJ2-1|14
TGTGCCAGTAGTCGACAGGGATTTGGAGATGAGCAGTTCTTC
CASSRQGFGDEQFF
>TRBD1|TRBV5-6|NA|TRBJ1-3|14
TGTGCCAGCAGCTCTACAGGGGGCCGAAACACCATATATTTT
CASSSTGGRNTIYF
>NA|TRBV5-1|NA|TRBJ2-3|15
TGCGCCAGCAGCTTAGGGGGGCCCCAAGCGGATACGCAGTATTTT
CASSLGGPQADTQYF
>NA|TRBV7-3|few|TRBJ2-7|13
TGTGCCAGCAGCACCGACAGCTCCTACGAGCAGTACTTC
CASSTDSSYEQYF
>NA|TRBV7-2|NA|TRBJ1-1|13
TGTGCCAGCAGCTTAAAGCGTTTGACTGAAGCTTTCTTT
CASSLKRLTEAFF
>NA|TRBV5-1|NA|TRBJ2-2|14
TGCGCCAGCAGACTACAGGGCAGCACCGGGGAGCTGTTTTTT
CASRLQGSTGELFF
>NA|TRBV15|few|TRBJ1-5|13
TGTGACCACCCTAGGCATCGCAATCAGCCCCAGCATTTT
CDHPRHRNQPQHF
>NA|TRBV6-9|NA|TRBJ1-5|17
TGTGCCAGCAGTTATCGAAAGGGCTACTATAGCAATCAGCCCCAGCATTTT
CASSYRKGYYSNQPQHF
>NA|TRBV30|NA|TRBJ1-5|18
TGTGCCTGGAGTGGGGGGCAGGGGTCTTCCAATAGCAATTCGCCCCAGCATTTT
CAWSGGQGSSNSNSPQHF
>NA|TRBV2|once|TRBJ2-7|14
TGTGCCAGCATTAGGCAGACGGAGACTAGCGAGCAGTACTTC
CASIRQTETSEQYF
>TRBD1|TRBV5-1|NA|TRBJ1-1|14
TGCGCCAGCAGTTGGGACAGGGCGAACACTGAAGCTTTCTTT
CASSWDRANTEAFF
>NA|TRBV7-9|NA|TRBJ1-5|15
TGTGCCAGCAGCCCATTGGGTGGTAGCAATCAGCCCCAGCATTTT
CASSPLGGSNQPQHF
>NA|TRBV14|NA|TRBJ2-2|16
TGTGCCAGCAGCCGCCCTCTGATCGGCGGGACCGGGGAGCTGTTTTTT
CASSRPLIGGTGELFF
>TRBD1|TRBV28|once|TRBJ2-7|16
TGTGCCAGCAGTCCGGACAGGGGTGAGCCATCCTACGAGCAGTACTTC
CASSPDRGEPSYEQYF
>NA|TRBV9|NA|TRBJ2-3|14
TGTGCCAGCAGCGGCCGGGAGAATACAGATACGCAGTATTTT
CASSGRENTDTQYF
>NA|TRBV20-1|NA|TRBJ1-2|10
TGCAGTGCCCCGGACAAAGGCTACACCTTC
CSAPDKGYTF
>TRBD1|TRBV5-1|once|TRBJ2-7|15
TGCGCCAGCAGCCTGGACGGGACAGGGGACTACGAGCAGTACTTC
CASSLDGTGDYEQYF
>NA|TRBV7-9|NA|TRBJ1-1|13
TGTGCCAGCAGCTTGGGCCCGGCCTTGTTGGCTTTCTTT
CASSLGPALLAFF
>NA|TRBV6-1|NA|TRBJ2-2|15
TGTGCCAGCAGTGTTTGGACAGACAACACCGGGGAGCTGTTTTTT
CASSVWTDNTGELFF
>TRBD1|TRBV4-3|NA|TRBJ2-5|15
TGCGCCAGCAGCCAAGGGCAGGGGGCCCAAGAGACCCAGTACTTC
CASSQGQGAQETQYF